The 25 T cell receptor beta chains listed next were all sequenced from one sample in a study of T-cell reconstitution after alpha-beta-depleted transplantation in children. Unique molecular identifiers were built into the TCRbeta library. TCRdb used MiXCR to reprocess the PCR reads, holding one entry per CDR3 protein. The table records some 500,000 distinct CDR3 sequences, about 17% of them present only once. Source: PBMCs from the stem cell graft donor, taken from the stem cell graft. These receptors came from a human donor who donated a stem cell graft to a child with acute lymphoblastic leukemia.

The V gene is TRBV7-9, the J gene TRBJ2-7; no clear D gene. The CDR3 has 12 residues. Trimming shortened V by 6 bases and J by 2 bases, and 8 bases separated the two germline ends. Germline CDR1 and CDR2: SEHNR and FQNEAQ (reference sequence). The CDR3 sequence: CASSRDPYEQYF. The DNA for the CDR3 is TGTGCCAGCAGTAGGGATCCCTACGAGCAGTACTTC.

The chain carries TRBV5-6 and TRBJ1-1; possibly TRBD1 for D (5 bases). The V end was cut by 4 bases, the J end by 1 base, with 17 bases between. Germline-derived CDR1 and CDR2 are SGHDT and YYEEEE. The CDR3 is made up of 16 amino acids. The CDR3, as DNA: TGTGCCAGCAGCCCGGTCGGGGGTCGGGGGAACACTGAAGCTTTCTTT. Translating it yields CASSPVGGRGNTEAFF.

This clonotype showed up just a few times. The V and J genes are TRBV5-6 and TRBJ2-7; 13 bases agree with TRBD2. Losses at the gene ends were 3 bases for V and 12 bases for J; bases not matched to a gene: 9. The germline CDR1 and CDR2 sequences are SGHDT and YYEEEE. The CDR3 extends over 14 amino acids. In DNA form, the CDR3 reads TGTGCCAGCAGCTCTGGACTAGCGGGAGTCAGTCGGTACTTC. Translated, it gives CASSSGLAGVSRYF.

The chain couples TRBV29-1 to TRBJ1-4, with D unclear. Between the trimmed V and J ends, which lost 4 bases and 4 bases, there was a span of 10 bases. This CDR3 is built from 13 residues. CDR1 and CDR2 from the germline V gene are SQVTM and ANQGSEA. The DNA of the CDR3 is TGCAGCGTTGGAGGAGGTTATAATGAAAAACTGTTTTTT. This sequence encodes CSVGGGYNEKLFF.

This clonotype was counted once. The chain employs TRBV29-1 and TRBJ1-2, with TRBD1 matching over 7 bases. Germline V lookup: CDR1 SQVTM, CDR2 ANQGSEA. The ends lost 4 bases at V and 0 bases at J; junction bases unmatched: 11. There are 16 residues in the CDR3. The chain's CDR3 is CSVVQSGQSSNYGYTF. The CDR3 nucleotides read TGCAGCGTTGTACAGTCGGGACAGTCCTCTAACTATGGCTACACCTTC. Combining the CDR3 with reference TRBV29-1 and TRBJ1-2 gives the whole variable domain SAVISQKPSRDICQRGTSLTIQCQVDSQVTMMFWYRQQPGQSLTLIATANQGSEATYESGFVIDKFPISRPNLTFSTLTVSNMSPEDSSIYLCSVVQSGQSSNYGYTFGSGTRLTVV.

CDR3 protein: CASSLNREVPNNEQFF. The CDR3 coding sequence is TGCGCCAGCAGCTTGAATCGGGAGGTCCCCAACAATGAGCAGTTCTTC. The chain couples TRBV5-1 to TRBJ2-1; 7 nucleotides line up with TRBD2. V was clipped by 1 base and J by 5 bases; unmatched bases: 9. The CDR3 is made up of 16 amino acids. Per germline, CDR1 SGHRS and CDR2 YFSETQ.

The chain carries TRBV12-3 or TRBV12-4 and TRBJ2-3; the D is unclear. This CDR3 has 17 residues. Between the trimmed V and J ends, which lost 4 bases and 9 bases, there was a span of 26 bases. CDR3 sequence reads: CASSSPLFGDDEGTQYF. As DNA, the CDR3 is TGTGCCAGCAGTTCTCCGTTATTTGGGGATGATGAAGGCACGCAGTATTTT.

The rearrangement joins TRBV11-2 to TRBJ2-2; no firm D call. There are 12 residues in the CDR3. Germline lookup yields CDR1 SGHAT and CDR2 FQNNGV. With 0 bases removed from V and 9 bases from J, the gap between germline ends came to 5 bases. This CDR3 is CASSLDVRELFF. The CDR3 DNA reads TGTGCCAGCAGCTTAGACGTGAGGGAGCTGTTTTTT.

The genes are TRBV6-6 and TRBJ1-1; D is undetermined. This CDR3 contains 13 residues. Germline V gene sequence: CDR1 MNHNY, CDR2 SVGAGI (reference sequence). Trimming left V 6 bases short and J 4 bases short, with 12 bases between. CDR3: CASSPTPSTEAFF. The CDR3 DNA reads as TGTGCCAGCAGCCCGACCCCGAGCACTGAAGCTTTCTTT.

This clonotype has only a few counts. This chain links TRBV6-1 with TRBJ1-2; D gene unclear. CDR3 length equals 14 residues. CDR1 MNHNS and CDR2 SASEGT come from the germline V gene. V was cut by 0 bases and J by 6 bases, with 11 bases left in between. The CDR3 here is CASSEAYLGDGYTF. As DNA, the CDR3 is TGTGCCAGCAGTGAAGCGTACTTAGGAGATGGCTACACCTTC.

This clonotype was counted a few times. Sequence at one end of the junction differs from germline and may be a read error. V is TRBV18 and J is TRBJ2-3; D perhaps matches TRBD2 (6 bases). The CDR3 is 13 residues long. The germline V gene has CDR1 KGHSH and CDR2 LQKENI. The CDR3: CATSVRDRDTQYF. CDR3 sequence (DNA): TGTGCCACCTCAGTGCGGGATAGAGATACGCAGTATTTT.

This clonotype occurred a few times. This chain uses TRBV5-1 with TRBJ2-2; D may match TRBD1 or TRBD2 (5 bases each). Trimming pared 3 bases from V and 2 bases from J, leaving 14 bases between. This CDR3 has 16 residues. Germline V gene sequence: CDR1 SGHRS, CDR2 YFSETQ. The CDR3 loop is CASSSLGAPNTGELFF. The CDR3 coding sequence is TGCGCCAGCAGCTCACTCGGGGCACCAAACACCGGGGAGCTGTTTTTT.

V and J are TRBV7-1 and TRBJ1-1; 9 bases agree with TRBD1. TRBV7-1 is identified as an open reading frame with a role that is uncertain. With V trimmed by 3 bases and J by 4 bases, 6 bases remained unmatched. This CDR3 is 15 amino acids long. The DNA of the CDR3 is TGTGCCAGCAGCTCTTGGCGGGACAGGGTCACTGAAGCTTTCTTT. Encoded protein: CASSSWRDRVTEAFF.

The chain joins TRBV5-1 to TRBJ2-1; a possible D gene is TRBD1 (6 bases). The CDR3 runs 14 residues. V lost 4 bases, J lost 9 bases, and 17 bases lay in between. CDR1 and CDR2 from the germline V gene are SGHRS and YFSETQ. The CDR3 spells CASSPRRTAPEQFF. CDR3 in DNA: TGCGCCAGCAGCCCGCGGAGGACAGCCCCTGAGCAGTTCTTC.

In this sample, this clonotype turned up a few times. V is TRBV6-5 and J is TRBJ2-5; TRBD1 is a possible D gene (6 bases). Trimming removed 4 bases at V and 1 base at J, with 10 bases between. Germline V gives CDR1 MNHEY, CDR2 SVGAGI. The CDR3 length is 14 residues. The CDR3 DNA reads TGTGCCAGCAGTTCCACAGGGCTCCAAGAGACCCAGTACTTC. It specifies CASSSTGLQETQYF.

The V and J genes are TRBV12-3 or TRBV12-4 and TRBJ2-7, with TRBD1 as a possible D gene (6 bases). This CDR3 comprises 15 residues. The V end lost 1 base, the J end lost 0 bases, and 10 bases lay between the germline ends. The DNA of the CDR3 is TGTGCCAGCAGTTTAGAACAGGGAAGCTCCTACGAGCAGTACTTC. Translated, it gives CASSLEQGSSYEQYF.

This clonotype was detected only once. The chain is built from TRBV7-8 and TRBJ2-3; D perhaps matches TRBD2 (6 bases). This CDR3 comprises 15 residues. The germline V gene has CDR1 SGHVS and CDR2 FQNEAQ. V was trimmed by 2 bases and J by 0 bases, leaving 9 bases between them. For the CDR3, the DNA is TGTGCCAGCAGCTTAAGGCGGGAAAGCACAGATACGCAGTATTTT. Protein: CASSLRRESTDTQYF.

In its sample, this clonotype was seen a few times. This CDR3 reads CASSSNSGQYTGELFF. The CDR3, as DNA: TGTGCCAGCAGCTCAAACTCGGGACAATACACCGGGGAGCTGTTTTTT. The V gene is TRBV7-9, the J gene TRBJ2-2; TRBD1 might be the D (6 bases). The CDR3 runs to 16 residues. In germline, CDR1 is SEHNR, CDR2 FQNEAQ (reference sequence). Trimming shortened V by 4 bases and J by 3 bases, and 15 bases separated the two germline ends.

The chain is built from TRBV29-1 and TRBJ2-1; tentative D call: TRBD2 (5 bases). CDR1 is SQVTM, CDR2 ANQGSEA, per germline. The V end was cut by 3 bases, the J end by 5 bases, with 8 bases between. This CDR3 region has 12 residues. CDR3 sequence reads: CSVEDGNNEQFF. CDR3 DNA: TGCAGCGTTGAGGACGGGAACAATGAGCAGTTCTTC.

This chain links TRBV4-1 with TRBJ2-7; D is possibly TRBD2 (5 bases). This CDR3 comprises 17 residues. The germline V gene has CDR1 MGHRA and CDR2 YSYEKL. The V end was cut by 5 bases, the J end by 5 bases, with 25 bases between. CDR3 DNA: TGCGCCAGCAGCTGGATTTGGGGAGCAGGAGATCCGGACGAGCAGTACTTC. It is translated as CASSWIWGAGDPDEQYF.

The chain carries TRBV7-3 and TRBJ2-7; TRBD1 matches 10 bases. V shed 3 bases and J 4 bases; nucleotides not matched to a gene: 6. The germline gives CDR1 SGHTA, CDR2 FQGTGA. The CDR3 totals 15 residues. The CDR3 sequence is CASSFDRGPGYEQYF. CDR3 in DNA: TGTGCCAGCAGCTTTGACAGGGGGCCTGGTTACGAGCAGTACTTC.

This clonotype came up many times. The chain is built from TRBV29-1 and TRBJ2-7; D ambiguous. V shed 3 bases and J shed 4 bases, with 10 bases lying between them. Germline V gives CDR1 SQVTM, CDR2 ANQGSEA. The CDR3 has 12 amino acids. The CDR3 protein is CSVETGSYEQYF. CDR3 nucleotide sequence: TGCAGCGTTGAGACGGGTTCTTACGAGCAGTACTTC.

As DNA, the CDR3 is TGCGCCAGCACCCAATGGCCACAGGGCCTGTCCTACGAGCAGTACTTC. Amino acids: CASTQWPQGLSYEQYF. The genes are TRBV5-1 and TRBJ2-7; possible D gene TRBD1, 6 bases. CDR3 length: 16 amino acids. Trimming stripped 6 bases from V and 1 base from J, with 20 bases between. Germline lookup yields CDR1 SGHRS and CDR2 YFSETQ.

This clonotype was seen a few times. The genes are TRBV20-1 and TRBJ1-4, with no clear D. Germline V gene sequence: CDR1 DFQATT, CDR2 SNEGSKA (reference sequence). V dropped 4 bases and J dropped 0 bases, with 6 bases sitting between them. CDR3 size: 13 residues. CDR3 loop: CSAKTTTNEKLFF. The CDR3 DNA follows: TGCAGTGCTAAAACTACAACTAATGAAAAACTGTTTTTT.

The chain recombines TRBV9 with TRBJ2-1; 13 nucleotides align to TRBD2. This CDR3 spans 16 amino acids. Germline V gene data show CDR1 as SGDLS and CDR2 as YYNGEE. The V gene end was trimmed by 4 bases and the J gene end by 6 bases; junction bases not matched to a gene: 7. CDR3 in DNA: TGTGCCAGCAGCCGAGCCGGGACTAGCGGGGTCAATGAGCAGTTCTTC. It encodes CASSRAGTSGVNEQFF.